This paragraph reports one T cell receptor (beta chain). Antigen: not known. This sample stems from a study of cytomegalovirus exposure and HLA in healthy donors. The wider study: A prior analysis found fewer than 120 million unique TCR beta sequences from about 179 million T cells. Of the donors genotyped, several hundred in all, 65% to 90% fell in the Caucasian-associated ancestry cluster.

PCR primers comprised 60 Vbeta and 13 Jbeta primers. Produced via immunoSEQ multiplex PCR; TCRdb's table is partial and in-frame only. The table lists approximately 140,000 clones, roughly three quarters of them singletons. Study-level findings and limits: Using a false discovery rate of 0.05, a later analysis showed that 16,000 or so TCR beta sequences were associated with HLA alleles. Later findings reportedly placed an Asian-associated ancestry cluster below the approximately 670-donor mean for N-insertions.

Germline V gene data show CDR1 as MDHEN and CDR2 as SYDVKM. The CDR3 length is 13 residues. V lost 8 bases, J lost 5 bases, and 16 bases lay in between. The source material was PBMCs. The TCR was taken from a woman between 40 and 50 years old in good health and CMV-seropositive. The chain couples TRBV28 to TRBJ2-7, with D perhaps matching TRBD1 (5 bases). Written as DNA, the CDR3 is TGTGCCAGCCTGGGGCCCCTCAGGGACGAGCAGTACTTC. It encodes CASLGPLRDEQYF.